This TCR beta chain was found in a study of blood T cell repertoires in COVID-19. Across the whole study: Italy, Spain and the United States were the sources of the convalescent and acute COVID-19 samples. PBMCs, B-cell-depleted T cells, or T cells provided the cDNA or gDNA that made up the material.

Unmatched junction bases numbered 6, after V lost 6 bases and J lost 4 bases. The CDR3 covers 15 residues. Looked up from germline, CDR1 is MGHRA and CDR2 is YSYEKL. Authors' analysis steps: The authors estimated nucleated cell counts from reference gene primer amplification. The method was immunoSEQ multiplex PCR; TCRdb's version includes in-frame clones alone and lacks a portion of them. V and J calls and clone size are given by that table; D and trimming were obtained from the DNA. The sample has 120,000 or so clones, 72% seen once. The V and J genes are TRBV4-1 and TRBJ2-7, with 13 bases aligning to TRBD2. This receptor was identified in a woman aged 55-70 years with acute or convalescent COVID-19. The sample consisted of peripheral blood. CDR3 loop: CASRQTSGGAYEQYF. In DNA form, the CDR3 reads TGCGCCAGCAGGCAAACTAGCGGGGGGGCTTACGAGCAGTACTTC.